This T cell receptor beta chain was sequenced for a study of control samples from healthy donors and cancer patients. CDR3 size: 13 residues. With 0 bases removed from V and 1 base from J, the gap between germline ends came to 5 bases. CDR1 and CDR2 (germline): SGHRS, YFSETQ. Turning to this clone: The same CDR3 can be traced to other DNA sequences in this sample.

The table came from immunoSEQ multiplex PCR; TCRdb's copy has only in-frame clones and leaves some out. The profile shows 100,000 to 150,000 clones, roughly 89% of them singletons. The chain couples TRBV5-1 to TRBJ2-7; a possible D gene is TRBD2 (5 bases). The receptor was derived from a man aged 18 to 30 in good health. Specimen: blood. The CDR3 reads CASSLAGSYEQYF. The CDR3 region has the DNA TGCGCCAGCAGCTTGGCGGGATCCTACGAGCAGTACTTC.